This TCR beta chain originates from a study of T cells in Graves' hyperthyroidism and ophthalmopathy. Study-wide background: Peripheral blood was acquired at first diagnosis, ahead of any therapy whatsoever. Broader study findings: The model anticipated ophthalmopathy a median approximately 6.6 months pre-onset.

Amplification of TCR beta CDR3 regions used RNA as the template. Initially, a first-round RT-PCR of the TCR CDR3 employed the HTBI primer set. TCRdb used MiXCR to reprocess the multiplex PCR reads, holding one entry per CDR3 protein. The profile shows approximately 690,000 distinct CDR3 sequences, less than 25% of them singletons. There are a few counts of this clonotype. Its antigen is not known. Trimming pared 2 bases from V and 9 bases from J, leaving 5 bases between. The CDR3 runs 12 residues. The V gene's germline CDR1 is MNHEY and CDR2 SMNVEV (reference sequence). Individuals with ophthalmopathy presented a Clinical Activity Score of at least 3, a NOSPECS grade of at least 4 and a duration under 3 months.

This TCR derives from a man aged 25-45 years with Graves' ophthalmopathy. This rearrangement joins TRBV27 to TRBJ1-6; D remains ambiguous. The sequenced sample was blood. The CDR3 is CASSLMGSPLHF. The CDR3 coding sequence is TGTGCCAGCAGTTTAATGGGTTCACCCCTCCACTTT.